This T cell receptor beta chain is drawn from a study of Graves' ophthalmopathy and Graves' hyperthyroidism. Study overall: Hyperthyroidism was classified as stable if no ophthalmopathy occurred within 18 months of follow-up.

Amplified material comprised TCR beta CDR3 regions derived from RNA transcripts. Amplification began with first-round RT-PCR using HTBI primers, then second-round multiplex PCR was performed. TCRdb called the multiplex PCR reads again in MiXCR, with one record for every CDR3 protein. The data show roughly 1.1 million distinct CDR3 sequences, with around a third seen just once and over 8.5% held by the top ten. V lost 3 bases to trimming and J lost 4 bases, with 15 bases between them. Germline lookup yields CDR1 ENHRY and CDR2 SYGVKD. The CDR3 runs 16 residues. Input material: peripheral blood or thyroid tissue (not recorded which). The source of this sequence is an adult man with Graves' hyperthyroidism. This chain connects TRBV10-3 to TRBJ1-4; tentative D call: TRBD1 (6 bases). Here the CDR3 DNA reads TGTGCCATCAGTGACGGGGGGCTGAGGGGTAATGAAAAACTGTTTTTT. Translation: CAISDGGLRGNEKLFF.